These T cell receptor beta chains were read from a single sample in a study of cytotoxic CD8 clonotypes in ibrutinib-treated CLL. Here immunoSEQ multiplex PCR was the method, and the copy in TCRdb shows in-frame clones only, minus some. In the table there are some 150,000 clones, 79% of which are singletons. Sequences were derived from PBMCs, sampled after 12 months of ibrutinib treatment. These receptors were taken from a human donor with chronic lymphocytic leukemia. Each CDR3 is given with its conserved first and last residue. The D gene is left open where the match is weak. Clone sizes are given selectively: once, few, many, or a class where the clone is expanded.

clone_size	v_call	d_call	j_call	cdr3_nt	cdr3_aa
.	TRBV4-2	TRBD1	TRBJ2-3	TGTGCCAGCAGCCCACTCAAGACAGGGGGTACAGATACGCAGTATTTT	CASSPLKTGGTDTQYF
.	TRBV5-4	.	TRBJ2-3	TGTGCCAGCAGCAGGGATGCAGGGGGAGGAAGAGATACGCAGTATTTT	CASSRDAGGGRDTQYF
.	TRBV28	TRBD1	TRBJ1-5	TGTGCCAGCAGACCGACAGGGAGATGGCAGCCCCAGCATTTT	CASRPTGRWQPQHF
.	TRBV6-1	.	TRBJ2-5	TGTGCCAGCAGTGAAGTCTACGGGGACGGGGAGACCCAGTACTTC	CASSEVYGDGETQYF
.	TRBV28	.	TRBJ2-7	TGTGCCAGCAGTTTCTCGGGCGACAACAGGGGACTCTCCTACGAGCAGTACTTC	CASSFSGDNRGLSYEQYF
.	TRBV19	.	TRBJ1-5	TGTGCCAGTAGTATGAGGCTGGGGACATTTAGCAATCAGCCCCAGCATTTT	CASSMRLGTFSNQPQHF
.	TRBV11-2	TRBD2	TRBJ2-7	TGTGCCAGCAGCCCCTCCGGGGGGACTAGCGGGACCTACGAGCAGTACTTC	CASSPSGGTSGTYEQYF
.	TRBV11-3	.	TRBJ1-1	TGTGCCAGCAGCTTTTCCAGGGGCACTGAAGCTTTCTTT	CASSFSRGTEAFF
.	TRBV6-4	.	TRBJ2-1	TGTGCCAGCAGTGATGACATTTTCACTGAGCAGTTCTTC	CASSDDIFTEQFF
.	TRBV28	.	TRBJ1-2	TGTGCCAGCAGTTTAGTAGGAAACTATGGCTACACCTTC	CASSLVGNYGYTF
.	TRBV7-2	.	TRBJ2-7	TGTGCCAGCAGCCATGAGGGGACATACGAGCAGTACTTC	CASSHEGTYEQYF
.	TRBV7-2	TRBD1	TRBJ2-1	TGTGCCAGCAGCCTCCTGCGGGACAGGGTTGACAATGAGCAGTTCTTC	CASSLLRDRVDNEQFF
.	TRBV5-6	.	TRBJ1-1	TGTGCCAGCAGCCCTCGCGTCGGGGACATGAACACTGAAGCTTTCTTT	CASSPRVGDMNTEAFF
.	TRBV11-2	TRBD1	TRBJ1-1	TGTGCCAGCAGCTTATTCGGAGGGGGCGCGGGCACTGAAGCTTTCTTT	CASSLFGGGAGTEAFF
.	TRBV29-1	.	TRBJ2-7	TGCAGCGTTGAACTTTTCGACAGTTCCTACGAGCAGTACTTC	CSVELFDSSYEQYF
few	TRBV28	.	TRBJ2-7	TGTGCCAGCAGTTTGCAGCGGCTGGCATACGAGCAGTACTTC	CASSLQRLAYEQYF
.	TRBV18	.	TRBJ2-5	TGTGCCAGCTCACCGGACAGCCAAGAGACCCAGTACTTC	CASSPDSQETQYF
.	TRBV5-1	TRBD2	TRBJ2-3	TGCGCCAGCAGCCCCGCACTAGCGTACACAGATACGCAGTATTTT	CASSPALAYTDTQYF
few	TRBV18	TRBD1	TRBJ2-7	TGTGCCAGCTCACGGGACAGGGGCTCCTACGAGCAGTACTTC	CASSRDRGSYEQYF
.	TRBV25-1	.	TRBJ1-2	TGTGCCAGCAGTGTGACAGCTAACTATGGCTACACCTTC	CASSVTANYGYTF
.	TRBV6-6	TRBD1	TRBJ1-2	TGTGCCAGCAGTTACGCGGAGGGGGCGGGTGGCTACACCTTC	CASSYAEGAGGYTF
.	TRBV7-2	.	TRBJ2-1	TGTGCCAGCAGCCTCCCGGGCACCTACAATGAGCAGTTCTTC	CASSLPGTYNEQFF
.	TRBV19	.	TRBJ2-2	TGTGCCAGTAATAGGCCAGGCCTAAACACCGGGGAGCTGTTTTTT	CASNRPGLNTGELFF
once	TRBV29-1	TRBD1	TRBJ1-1	TGCAGCGCTCTCGGGACAGTGATGAACACTGAAGCTTTCTTT	CSALGTVMNTEAFF
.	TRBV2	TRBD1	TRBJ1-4	TGTGCCAGCACTGGGACAGGTTATGAAAAACTGTTTTTT	CASTGTGYEKLFF
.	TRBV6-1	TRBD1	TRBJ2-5	TGTGCCAGCAGCCGCGACAGGGGACAAGAGACCCAGTACTTC	CASSRDRGQETQYF
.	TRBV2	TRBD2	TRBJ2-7	TGTGCCAGCAGTGAACCGTCTAGCGGCACCTACGAGCAGTACTTC	CASSEPSSGTYEQYF
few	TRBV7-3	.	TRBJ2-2	TGTGCCAGCAGCTTAAGATCAGCGGGGGAGCTGTTTTTT	CASSLRSAGELFF
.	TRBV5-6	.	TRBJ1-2	TGTGCCAGCAGCTTCGGAGGGGTCTATGGCTACACCTTC	CASSFGGVYGYTF